These 4 T cell receptor beta chains originate from one sample sequenced in a study of blood T cell repertoires in COVID-19. Data came from immunoSEQ multiplex PCR; TCRdb stores just in-frame clones and leaves some out. The sample holds 300,000 to 350,000 clones; roughly 86% are singletons and the top ten take roughly a tenth. The sample comprised peripheral blood. These receptors all come from a man between 25 and 39 years old with COVID-19, enrolled during active disease.

This chain joins TRBV5-4 and TRBJ2-3; a possible D gene is TRBD2 (6 bases). Germline CDR1 is SGHNT and CDR2 is YYREEE (reference sequence). V lost 6 bases to trimming and J lost 4 bases, with 21 bases between them. The CDR3 length is 16 residues. Written as DNA, the CDR3 is TGTGCCAGCAACACTGGCGGGGCCGTCGGTCCAGATACGCAGTATTTT. Translation: CASNTGGAVGPDTQYF.

The J gene is TRBJ2-1, the V gene TRBV2; D gene ambiguous. CDR3 length: 14 residues. The germline CDR1 and CDR2 sequences are SNHLY and FYNNEI. The germline V and J ends were trimmed by 6 bases and 8 bases, with 17 bases remaining between them. The CDR3 protein is CASRAQTYGDEQFF. Here the CDR3 DNA reads TGTGCCAGCAGAGCGCAAACGTACGGCGATGAGCAGTTCTTC.

The gene calls are TRBV9 and TRBJ2-1, with 7 positions matching TRBD2. V lost 0 bases, J lost 4 bases, and 4 bases stayed unmatched. The CDR3 runs to 15 residues. Germline CDR1 is SGDLS and CDR2 is YYNGEE. Here the CDR3 DNA reads TGTGCCAGCAGCGTAGGGAGCGGGGAGTACAATGAGCAGTTCTTC. This encodes CASSVGSGEYNEQFF.

This rearrangement joins TRBV18 to TRBJ2-3; 9 nucleotides match TRBD1. Per the germline V gene, CDR1 is KGHSH and CDR2 is LQKENI. V lost 5 bases to trimming and J lost 1 base; unmatched junction nucleotides: 4. There are 15 residues in the CDR3. The CDR3 loop reads CASSLYRGRTDTQYF. The DNA for the CDR3 is TGTGCCAGCTCATTATACAGGGGGCGCACAGATACGCAGTATTTT.